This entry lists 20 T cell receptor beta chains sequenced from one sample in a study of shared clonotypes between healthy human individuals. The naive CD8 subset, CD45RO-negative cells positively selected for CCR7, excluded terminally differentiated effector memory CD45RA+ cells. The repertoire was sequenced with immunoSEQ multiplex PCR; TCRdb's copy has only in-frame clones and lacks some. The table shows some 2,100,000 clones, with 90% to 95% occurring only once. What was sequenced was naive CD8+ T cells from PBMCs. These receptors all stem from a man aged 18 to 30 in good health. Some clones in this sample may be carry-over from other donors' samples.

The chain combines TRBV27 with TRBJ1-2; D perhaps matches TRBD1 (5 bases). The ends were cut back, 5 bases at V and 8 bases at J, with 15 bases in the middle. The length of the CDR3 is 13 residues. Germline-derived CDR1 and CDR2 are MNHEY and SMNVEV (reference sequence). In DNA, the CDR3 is TGTGCCAGCAGTCTACAGGTTAACGGGGGCTACACCTTC. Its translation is CASSLQVNGGYTF.

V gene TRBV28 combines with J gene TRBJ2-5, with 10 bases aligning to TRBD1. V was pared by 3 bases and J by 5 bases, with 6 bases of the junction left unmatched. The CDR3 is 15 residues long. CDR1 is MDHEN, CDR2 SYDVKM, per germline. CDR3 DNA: TGTGCCAGCAGTTTGGGGGACAGGGGAACGGAGACCCAGTACTTC. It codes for CASSLGDRGTETQYF.

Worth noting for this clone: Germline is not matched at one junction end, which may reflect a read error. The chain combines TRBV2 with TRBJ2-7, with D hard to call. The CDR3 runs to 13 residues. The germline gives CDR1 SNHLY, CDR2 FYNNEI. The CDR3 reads CASSPFPATPPLF. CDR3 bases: TGTGCCAGCAGTCCCTTTCCCGCGACACCCCCCCTTTTC.

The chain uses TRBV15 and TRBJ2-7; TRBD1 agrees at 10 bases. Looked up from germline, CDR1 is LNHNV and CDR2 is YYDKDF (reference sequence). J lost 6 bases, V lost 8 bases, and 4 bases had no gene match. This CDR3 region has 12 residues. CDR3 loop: CATRDRGLEQYF. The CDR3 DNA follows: TGTGCCACCCGGGACAGGGGCCTCGAGCAGTACTTC.

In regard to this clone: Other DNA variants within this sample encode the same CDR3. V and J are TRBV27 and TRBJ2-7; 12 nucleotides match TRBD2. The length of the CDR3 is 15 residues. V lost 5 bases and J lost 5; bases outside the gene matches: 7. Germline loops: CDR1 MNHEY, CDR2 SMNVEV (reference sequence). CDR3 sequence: CASSPLAGGPNEQYF. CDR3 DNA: TGTGCCAGCAGTCCGCTAGCGGGAGGGCCCAACGAGCAGTACTTC.

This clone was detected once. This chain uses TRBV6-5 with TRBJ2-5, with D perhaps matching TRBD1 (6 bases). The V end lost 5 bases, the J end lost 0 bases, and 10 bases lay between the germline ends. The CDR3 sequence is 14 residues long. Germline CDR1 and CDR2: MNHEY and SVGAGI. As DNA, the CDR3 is TGTGCCAGCAGTCAGGACAGTAACCAAGAGACCCAGTACTTC. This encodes CASSQDSNQETQYF.

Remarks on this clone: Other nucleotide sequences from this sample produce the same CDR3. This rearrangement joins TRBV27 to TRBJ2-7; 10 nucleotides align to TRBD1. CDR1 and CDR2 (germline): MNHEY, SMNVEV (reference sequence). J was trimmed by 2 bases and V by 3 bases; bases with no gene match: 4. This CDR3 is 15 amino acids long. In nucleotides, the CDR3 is TGTGCCAGCAGTTTCGACAGGGGGCGGGCCTACGAGCAGTACTTC. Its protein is CASSFDRGRAYEQYF.

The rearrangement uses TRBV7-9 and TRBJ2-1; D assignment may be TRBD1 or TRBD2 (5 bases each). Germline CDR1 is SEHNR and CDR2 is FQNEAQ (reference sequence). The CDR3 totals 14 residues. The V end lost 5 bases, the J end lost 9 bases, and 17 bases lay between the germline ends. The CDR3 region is CASSRGPPKSEQFF. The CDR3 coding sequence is TGTGCCAGCAGCCGGGGACCCCCCAAGAGTGAGCAGTTCTTC.

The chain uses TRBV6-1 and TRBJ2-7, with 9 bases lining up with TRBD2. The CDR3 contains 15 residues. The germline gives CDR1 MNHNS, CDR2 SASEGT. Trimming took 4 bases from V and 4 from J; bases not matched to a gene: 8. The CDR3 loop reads CASSAGLAGEYEQYF. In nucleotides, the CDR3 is TGTGCCAGCAGTGCGGGGTTAGCGGGAGAATACGAGCAGTACTTC.

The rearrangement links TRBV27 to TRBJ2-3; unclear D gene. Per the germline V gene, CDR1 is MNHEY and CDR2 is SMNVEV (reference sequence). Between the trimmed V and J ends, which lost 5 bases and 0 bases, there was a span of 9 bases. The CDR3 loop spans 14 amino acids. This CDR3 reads CASSPPKSTDTQYF. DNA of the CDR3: TGTGCCAGCAGTCCCCCGAAAAGCACAGATACGCAGTATTTT.

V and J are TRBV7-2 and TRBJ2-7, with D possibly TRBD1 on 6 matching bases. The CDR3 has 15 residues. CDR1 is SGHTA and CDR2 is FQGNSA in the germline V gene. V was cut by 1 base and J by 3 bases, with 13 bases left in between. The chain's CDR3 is CASSLVWGQRYEQYF. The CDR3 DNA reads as TGTGCCAGCAGCTTAGTTTGGGGGCAGCGCTACGAGCAGTACTTC.

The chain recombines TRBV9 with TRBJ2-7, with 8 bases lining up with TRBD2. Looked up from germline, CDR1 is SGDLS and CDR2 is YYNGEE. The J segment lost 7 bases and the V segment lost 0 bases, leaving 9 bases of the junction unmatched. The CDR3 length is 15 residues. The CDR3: CASSVGTGRAREQYF. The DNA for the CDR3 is TGTGCCAGCAGCGTAGGAACCGGGAGGGCCAGGGAGCAGTACTTC.

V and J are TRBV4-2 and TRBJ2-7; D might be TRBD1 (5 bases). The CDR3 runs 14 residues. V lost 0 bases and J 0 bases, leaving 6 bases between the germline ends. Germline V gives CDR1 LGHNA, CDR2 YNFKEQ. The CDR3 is CASSQEGASYEQYF. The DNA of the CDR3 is TGTGCCAGCAGCCAAGAAGGGGCCTCCTACGAGCAGTACTTC.

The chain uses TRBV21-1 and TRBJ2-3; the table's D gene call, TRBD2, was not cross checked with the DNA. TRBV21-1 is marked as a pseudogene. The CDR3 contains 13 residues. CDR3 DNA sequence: TGTGCCACCAGGGGGGGAGGCACAGATACGCAGTATTTT. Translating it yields CATRGGGTDTQYF.

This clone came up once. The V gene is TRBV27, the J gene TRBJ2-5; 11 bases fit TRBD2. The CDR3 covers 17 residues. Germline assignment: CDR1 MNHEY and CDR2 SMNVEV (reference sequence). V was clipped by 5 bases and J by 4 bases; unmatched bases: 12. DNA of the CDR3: TGTGCCAGCAGTCAGCACCCCGGTCTAGCGGGAGGAGAGACCCAGTACTTC. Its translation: CASSQHPGLAGGETQYF.

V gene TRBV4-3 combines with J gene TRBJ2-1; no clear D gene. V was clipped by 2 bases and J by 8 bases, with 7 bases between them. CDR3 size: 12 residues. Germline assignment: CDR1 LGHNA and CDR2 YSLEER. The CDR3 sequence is CASSQSPDEQFF. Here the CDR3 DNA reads TGCGCCAGCAGCCAAAGTCCCGATGAGCAGTTCTTC.

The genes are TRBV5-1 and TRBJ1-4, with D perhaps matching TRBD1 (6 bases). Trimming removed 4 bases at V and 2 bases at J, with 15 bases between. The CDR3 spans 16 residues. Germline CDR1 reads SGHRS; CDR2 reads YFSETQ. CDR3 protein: CASSPVPGATNEKLFF. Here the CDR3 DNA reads TGCGCCAGCAGCCCGGTCCCGGGGGCCACTAATGAAAAACTGTTTTTT.

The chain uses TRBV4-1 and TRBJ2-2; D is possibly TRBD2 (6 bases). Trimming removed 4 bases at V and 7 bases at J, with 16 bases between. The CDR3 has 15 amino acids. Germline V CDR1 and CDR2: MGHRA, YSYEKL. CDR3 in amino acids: CASSPLGGGGGELFF. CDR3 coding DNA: TGCGCCAGCAGCCCCTTGGGGGGAGGCGGCGGGGAGCTGTTTTTT.

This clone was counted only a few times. The CDR3 region is CASSLSTGAVEQYF. CDR3 nucleotides: TGCGCCAGCAGCTTGTCGACAGGGGCAGTCGAGCAGTACTTC. The chain has TRBV5-1 and TRBJ2-7; 8 nucleotides line up with TRBD1. V trimming: 1 base; J trimming: 6 bases; junction bases outside the gene matches: 6. The germline CDR1 and CDR2 sequences are SGHRS and YFSETQ. The CDR3 is 14 amino acids.

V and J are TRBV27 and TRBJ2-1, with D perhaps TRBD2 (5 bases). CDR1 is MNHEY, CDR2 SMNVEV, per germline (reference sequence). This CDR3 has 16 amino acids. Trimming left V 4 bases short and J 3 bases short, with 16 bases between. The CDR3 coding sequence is TGTGCCAGCAGTTCCCGTATGTCGGGAAACTACAATGAGCAGTTCTTC. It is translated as CASSSRMSGNYNEQFF.